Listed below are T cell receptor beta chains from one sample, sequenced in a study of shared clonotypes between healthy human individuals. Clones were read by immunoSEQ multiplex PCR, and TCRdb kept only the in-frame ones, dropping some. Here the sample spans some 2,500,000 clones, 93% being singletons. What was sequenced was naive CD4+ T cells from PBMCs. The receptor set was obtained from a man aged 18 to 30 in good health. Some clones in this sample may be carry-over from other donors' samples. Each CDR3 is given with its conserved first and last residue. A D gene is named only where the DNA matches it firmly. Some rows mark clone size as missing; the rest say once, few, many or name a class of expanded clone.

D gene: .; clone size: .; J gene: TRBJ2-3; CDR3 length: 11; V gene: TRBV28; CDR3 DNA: TGTGCCAGCGGGATTGCAGATACGCAGTATTTT; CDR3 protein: CASGIADTQYF
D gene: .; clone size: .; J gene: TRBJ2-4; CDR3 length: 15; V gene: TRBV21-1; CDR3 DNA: TGTGCCAGCACACTCGACAGGGAAGCCAAAAACATTCAGTACTTC; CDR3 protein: CASTLDREAKNIQYF
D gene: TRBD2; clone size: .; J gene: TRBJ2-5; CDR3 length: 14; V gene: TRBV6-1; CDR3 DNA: TGTGCCAGCAGCGGGGGGGCAGGGCAAGAGACCCAGTACTTC; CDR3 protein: CASSGGAGQETQYF
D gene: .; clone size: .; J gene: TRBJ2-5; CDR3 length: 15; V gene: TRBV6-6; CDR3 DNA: TGTGCCAGCAGTTACTCGCTAGGGGGACTTGAGACCCAGTACTTC; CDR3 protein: CASSYSLGGLETQYF
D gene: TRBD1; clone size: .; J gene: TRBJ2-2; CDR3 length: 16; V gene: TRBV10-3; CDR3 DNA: TGTGCCATCAGTGAGTCAAGGACAGGGGGCTCCGGGGAGCTGTTTTTT; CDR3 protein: CAISESRTGGSGELFF
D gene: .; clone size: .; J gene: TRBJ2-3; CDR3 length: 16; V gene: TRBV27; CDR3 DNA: TGTGCCAGCAGTCCCGCCGGGGGACGAAGCACAGATACGCAGTATTTT; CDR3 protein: CASSPAGGRSTDTQYF
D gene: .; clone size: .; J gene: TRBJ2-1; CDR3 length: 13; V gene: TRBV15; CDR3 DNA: TGTGCCACCAGCAGAGACCAAAACAATGAGCAGTTCTTC; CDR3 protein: CATSRDQNNEQFF
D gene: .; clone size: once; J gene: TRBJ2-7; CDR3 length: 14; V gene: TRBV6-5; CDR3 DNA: TGTGCCAGCAGTTACGGTTATGGCAGGGGTGAGCAGTACTTC; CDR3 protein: CASSYGYGRGEQYF
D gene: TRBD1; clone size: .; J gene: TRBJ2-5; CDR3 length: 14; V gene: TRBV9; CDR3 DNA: TGTGCCAGCAGCTTCTCGACAGGGGGGGAGACCCAGTACTTC; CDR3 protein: CASSFSTGGETQYF
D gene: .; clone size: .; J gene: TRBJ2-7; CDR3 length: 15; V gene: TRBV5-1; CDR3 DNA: TGCGCCAGCAGCTTGGACCCAAGTAAGACCTACGAGCAGTACTTC; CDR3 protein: CASSLDPSKTYEQYF
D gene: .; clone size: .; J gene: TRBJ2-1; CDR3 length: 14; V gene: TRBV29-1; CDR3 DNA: TGCAGCGTTGCAGGAAGTCCGGACGACAATGAGCAGTTCTTC; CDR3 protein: CSVAGSPDDNEQFF
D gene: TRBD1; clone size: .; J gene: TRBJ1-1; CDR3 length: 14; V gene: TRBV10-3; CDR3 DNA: TGTGCCATCAAACTACAGGGGGCCGGGACTGAAGCTTTCTTT; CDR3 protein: CAIKLQGAGTEAFF
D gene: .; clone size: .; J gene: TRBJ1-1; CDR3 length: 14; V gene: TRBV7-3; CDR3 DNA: TGTGCCAGCAGCACAACAGGAGGGGACACTGAAGCTTTCTTT; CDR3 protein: CASSTTGGDTEAFF
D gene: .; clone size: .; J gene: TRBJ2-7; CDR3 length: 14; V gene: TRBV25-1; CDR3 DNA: TGTGCCAGCAGTAAACGCGTCGGACTCTACGAGCAGTACTTC; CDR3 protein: CASSKRVGLYEQYF
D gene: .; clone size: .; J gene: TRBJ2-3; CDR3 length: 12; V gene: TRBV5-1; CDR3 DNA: TGCGCCAGCAGCTTGGCCTTGGATACGCAGTATTTT; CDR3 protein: CASSLALDTQYF
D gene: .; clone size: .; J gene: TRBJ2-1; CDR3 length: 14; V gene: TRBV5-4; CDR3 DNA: TGTGCCAGCAGCGAGACTAGTAGGGGGAATGAGCAGTTCTTC; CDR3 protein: CASSETSRGNEQFF
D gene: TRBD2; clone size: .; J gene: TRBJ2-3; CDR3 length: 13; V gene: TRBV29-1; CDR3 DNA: TGCAGCGTCCGGGAGGGCCGGATAGATACGCAGTATTTT; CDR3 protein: CSVREGRIDTQYF
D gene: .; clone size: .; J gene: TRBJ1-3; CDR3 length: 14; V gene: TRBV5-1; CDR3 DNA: TGCGCCAGCAGCCCGGCCCGGGGTGAAAACACCATATATTTT; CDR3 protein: CASSPARGENTIYF
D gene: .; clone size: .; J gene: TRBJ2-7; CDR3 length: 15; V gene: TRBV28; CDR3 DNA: TGTGCCAGCAGTTTGTTGGCGGGATGGGGCTACGAGCAGTACTTC; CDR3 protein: CASSLLAGWGYEQYF
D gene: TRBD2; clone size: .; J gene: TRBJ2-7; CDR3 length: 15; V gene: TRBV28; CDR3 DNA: TGTGCCAGCAGTTTAGCGGGGGGGAGGACCTACGAGCAGTACTTC; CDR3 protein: CASSLAGGRTYEQYF
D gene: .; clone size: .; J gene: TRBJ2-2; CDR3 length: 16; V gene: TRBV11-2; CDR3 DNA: TGTGCCAGCAGCTTAGGAAGGGCAGGGGGGACCGGGGAGCTGTTTTTT; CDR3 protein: CASSLGRAGGTGELFF
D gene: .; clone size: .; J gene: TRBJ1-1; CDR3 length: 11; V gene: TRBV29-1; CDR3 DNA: TGCAGCGTTGAAAGGAACACTGAAGCTTTCTTT; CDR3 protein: CSVERNTEAFF
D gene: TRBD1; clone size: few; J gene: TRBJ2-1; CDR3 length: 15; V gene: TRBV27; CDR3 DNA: TGTGCCAGCAGCCTAACCGACAGGGACTACAATGAGCAGTTCTTC; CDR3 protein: CASSLTDRDYNEQFF
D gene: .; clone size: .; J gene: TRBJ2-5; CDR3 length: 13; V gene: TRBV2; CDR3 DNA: TGTGCCAGCACGTGGCAGGGGAGGGAGACCCAGTACTTC; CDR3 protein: CASTWQGRETQYF
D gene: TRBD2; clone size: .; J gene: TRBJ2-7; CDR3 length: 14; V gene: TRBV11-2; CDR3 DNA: TGTGCCAGCAGCCCAGCGGGAGGGGGCTACGAGCAGTACTTC; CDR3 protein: CASSPAGGGYEQYF
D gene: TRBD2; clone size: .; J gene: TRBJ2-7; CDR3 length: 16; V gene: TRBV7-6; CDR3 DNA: TGTGCCAGCAGCTCCACTACCAAAGCGGGAGTCTACGAGCAGTACTTC; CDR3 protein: CASSSTTKAGVYEQYF
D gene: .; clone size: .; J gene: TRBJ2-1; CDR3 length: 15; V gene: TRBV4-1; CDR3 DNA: TGCGCCAGCAGCCAAGAGGGCGGAACGGGCAATGAGCAGTTCTTC; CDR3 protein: CASSQEGGTGNEQFF
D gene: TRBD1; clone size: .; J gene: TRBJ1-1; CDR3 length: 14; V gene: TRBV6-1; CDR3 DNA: TGTGCCAGCAACCGACAGGGGGCTGGGACTGAAGCTTTCTTT; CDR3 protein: CASNRQGAGTEAFF
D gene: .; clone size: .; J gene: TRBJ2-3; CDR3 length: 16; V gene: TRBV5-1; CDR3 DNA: TGCGCCAGCAGCTTGGAAAGGTCGTCAGGGTCAGATACGCAGTATTTT; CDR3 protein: CASSLERSSGSDTQYF
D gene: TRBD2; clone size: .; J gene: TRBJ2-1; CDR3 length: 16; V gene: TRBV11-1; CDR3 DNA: TGTGCCAGTAAACGCGTGGCTAGCGGGAGTTACAGTGAGCAGTTCTTC; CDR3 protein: CASKRVASGSYSEQFF
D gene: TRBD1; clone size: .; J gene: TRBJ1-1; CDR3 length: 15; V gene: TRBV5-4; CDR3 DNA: TGTGCCAGCAGCCCGACGACAGGGATGAACACTGAAGCTTTCTTT; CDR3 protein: CASSPTTGMNTEAFF
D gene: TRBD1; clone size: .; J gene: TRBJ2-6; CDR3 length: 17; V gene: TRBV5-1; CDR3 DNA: TGCGCCAGCAGCATAGGGACAGGCCGCTCTGGGGCCAACGTCCTGACTTTC; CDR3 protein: CASSIGTGRSGANVLTF
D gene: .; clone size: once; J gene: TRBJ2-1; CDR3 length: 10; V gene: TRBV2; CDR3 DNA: TGTGCCAGCAACCTAATGGAGCAGTTCTTC; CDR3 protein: CASNLMEQFF
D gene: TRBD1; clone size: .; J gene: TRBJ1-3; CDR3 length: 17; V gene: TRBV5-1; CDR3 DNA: TGCGCCAGCAGCCTTTTCCTTGGACAGGGGGTAGGAAACACCATATATTTT; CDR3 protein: CASSLFLGQGVGNTIYF
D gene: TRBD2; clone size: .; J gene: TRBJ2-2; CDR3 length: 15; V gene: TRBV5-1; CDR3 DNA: TGCGCCAGCAGCATCCTAGCGGTGAACACCGGGGAGCTGTTTTTT; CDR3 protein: CASSILAVNTGELFF
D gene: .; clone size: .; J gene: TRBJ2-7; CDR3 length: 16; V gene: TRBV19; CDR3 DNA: TGTGCCAGCCTCTCTATCCCAGCTGTTCTCTCCTACGAGCAGTACTTC; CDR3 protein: CASLSIPAVLSYEQYF
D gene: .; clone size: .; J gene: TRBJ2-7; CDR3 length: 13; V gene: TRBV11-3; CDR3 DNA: TGTGCCAGCAGCTTAACGGGAGCCTACGAGCAGTACTTC; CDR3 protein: CASSLTGAYEQYF
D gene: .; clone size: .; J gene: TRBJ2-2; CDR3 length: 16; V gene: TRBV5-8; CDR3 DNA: TGTGCCAGCAGCTTGATACGAGGGCAGAACACCGGGGAGCTGTTTTTT; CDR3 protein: CASSLIRGQNTGELFF
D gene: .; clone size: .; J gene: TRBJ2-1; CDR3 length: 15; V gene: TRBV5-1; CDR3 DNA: TGCGCCAGCAGCTTGGAGGTGGGTACCTACAATGAGCAGTTCTTC; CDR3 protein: CASSLEVGTYNEQFF
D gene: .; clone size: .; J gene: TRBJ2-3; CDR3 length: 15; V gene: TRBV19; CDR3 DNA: TGTGCCAGTAGTCGCTGGGCAGGGAGGACAGATACGCAGTATTTT; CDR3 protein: CASSRWAGRTDTQYF
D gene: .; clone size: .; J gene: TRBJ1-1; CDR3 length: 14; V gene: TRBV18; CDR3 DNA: TGTGCCAGCTCACCCCCCGGCCGTGGCACTGAAGCTTTCTTT; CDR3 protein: CASSPPGRGTEAFF
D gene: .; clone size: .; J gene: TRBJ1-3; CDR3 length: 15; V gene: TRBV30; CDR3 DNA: TGTGCCTGGAGTCCGACAGATAACTCTGGAAACACCATATATTTT; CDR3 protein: CAWSPTDNSGNTIYF
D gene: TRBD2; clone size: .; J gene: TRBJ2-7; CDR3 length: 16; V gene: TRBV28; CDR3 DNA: TGTGCCAGCAGTCCGCCTGGACTAGCGGGAGGAGGGGAGCAGTACTTC; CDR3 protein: CASSPPGLAGGGEQYF
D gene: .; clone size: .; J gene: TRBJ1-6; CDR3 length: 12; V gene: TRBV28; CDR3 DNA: TGTGCCAGCAGTTTATACGGTTCACCCCTCCACTTT; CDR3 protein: CASSLYGSPLHF
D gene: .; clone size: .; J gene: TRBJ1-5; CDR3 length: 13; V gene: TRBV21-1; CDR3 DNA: TGTGCCAGCAGCAAAGGGAGGTTTCAGCCCCAGCATTTT; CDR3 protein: CASSKGRFQPQHF
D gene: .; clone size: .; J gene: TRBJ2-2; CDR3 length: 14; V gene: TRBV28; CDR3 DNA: TGTGCCAGCAGTGGAAGCCTGAACACCGGGGAGCTGTTTTTT; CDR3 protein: CASSGSLNTGELFF
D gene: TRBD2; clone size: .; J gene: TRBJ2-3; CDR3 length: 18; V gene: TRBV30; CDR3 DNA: TGTGCCTGGAGTGTCGGCCTTGTAGCGGGAGGGCCGGAAGATACGCAGTATTTT; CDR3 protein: CAWSVGLVAGGPEDTQYF
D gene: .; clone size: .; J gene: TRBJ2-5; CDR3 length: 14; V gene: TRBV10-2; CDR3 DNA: TGCGCCAGCAGTGAGTTACAGAATCAAGAGACCCAGTACTTC; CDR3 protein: CASSELQNQETQYF
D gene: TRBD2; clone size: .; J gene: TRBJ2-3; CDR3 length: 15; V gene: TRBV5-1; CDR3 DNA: TGCGCCAGCACCATTAGCGGGGGCTACACAGATACGCAGTATTTT; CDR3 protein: CASTISGGYTDTQYF
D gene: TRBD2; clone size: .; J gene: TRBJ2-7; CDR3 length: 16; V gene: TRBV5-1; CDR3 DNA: TGCGCCAGCAGCCCGCGGACTAGCGGGAAGGTCAACGAGCAGTACTTC; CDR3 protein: CASSPRTSGKVNEQYF
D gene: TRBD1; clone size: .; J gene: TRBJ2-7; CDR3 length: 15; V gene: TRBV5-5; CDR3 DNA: TGTGCCAGCAGCCCACGGGACAGGAGCTCCTACGAGCAGTACTTC; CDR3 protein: CASSPRDRSSYEQYF
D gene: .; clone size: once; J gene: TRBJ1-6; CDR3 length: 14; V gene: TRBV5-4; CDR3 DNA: TGTGCCAGCAGCTTAGGACAGATAAATTCACCCCTCCACTTT; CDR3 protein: CASSLGQINSPLHF
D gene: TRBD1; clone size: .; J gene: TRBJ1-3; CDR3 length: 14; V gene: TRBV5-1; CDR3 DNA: TGCGCCAGCAGCCAGGGACAGGGGGGAGACACCATATATTTT; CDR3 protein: CASSQGQGGDTIYF
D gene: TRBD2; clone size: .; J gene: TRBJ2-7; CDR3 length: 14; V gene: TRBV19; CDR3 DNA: TGTGCCAGTAGTATGGCGGGAGGAGCCTACGAGCAGTACTTC; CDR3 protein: CASSMAGGAYEQYF
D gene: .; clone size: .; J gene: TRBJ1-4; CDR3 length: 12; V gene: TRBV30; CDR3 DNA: TGTGCCTGGAGGTTAAATGCCGAAAAACTGTTTTTT; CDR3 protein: CAWRLNAEKLFF
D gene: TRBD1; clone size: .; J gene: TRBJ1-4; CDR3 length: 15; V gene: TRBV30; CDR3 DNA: TGTGCCTGGAGTGGTAGGACAGGGGGCCATGAAAAACTGTTTTTT; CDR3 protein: CAWSGRTGGHEKLFF
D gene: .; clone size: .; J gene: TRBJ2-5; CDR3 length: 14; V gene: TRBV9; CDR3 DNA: TGTGCCAGCAGCGTAGTGGCAGCCCAAGAGACCCAGTACTTC; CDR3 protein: CASSVVAAQETQYF